The clone carrying this T cell receptor beta chain was picked up a small number of times. The antigen is unknown. CDR3 length: 11 amino acids. From germline, CDR1 is KGHDR and CDR2 SFDVKD. Trimming removed 10 bases from V and 5 bases from J, with 10 bases in between. The template for TCR beta VDJ and CDR3 sequence profiling was genomic DNA. From the reads, TCRdb called clonotypes with MiXCR, one entry per CDR3 protein. Of about 81,000 distinct CDR3 sequences listed, approximately 46% are singletons. This sample stems from a study of CD8+CD57+ T cells in acquired aplastic anemia. Study overall: Sorted CD4+ and CD8+ cell DNA averaged around 3 ug. Roughly 10.8 million reads were obtained on average for healthy donor CD4+ cells.

Points from the study as a whole: With respect to CD8+ Simpson's diversity, patients and controls did not differ significantly. Patients and controls shared 25 to 30 CD8+ CDR3 sequences, which appeared highly expressed in patients and within their immunodominant clones.

The V and J genes are TRBV24-1 and TRBJ2-5; D perhaps matches TRBD1 (5 bases). This sequence originates from a human donor in good health, serving as a control. Input material: sorted CD4+, CD8+, or CD8+CD57+ T cells (not recorded which) from PBMCs. CDR3 sequence reads: CATGQGETQYF. The DNA of the CDR3 is TGTGCCACGGGGCAAGGGGAGACCCAGTACTTC.